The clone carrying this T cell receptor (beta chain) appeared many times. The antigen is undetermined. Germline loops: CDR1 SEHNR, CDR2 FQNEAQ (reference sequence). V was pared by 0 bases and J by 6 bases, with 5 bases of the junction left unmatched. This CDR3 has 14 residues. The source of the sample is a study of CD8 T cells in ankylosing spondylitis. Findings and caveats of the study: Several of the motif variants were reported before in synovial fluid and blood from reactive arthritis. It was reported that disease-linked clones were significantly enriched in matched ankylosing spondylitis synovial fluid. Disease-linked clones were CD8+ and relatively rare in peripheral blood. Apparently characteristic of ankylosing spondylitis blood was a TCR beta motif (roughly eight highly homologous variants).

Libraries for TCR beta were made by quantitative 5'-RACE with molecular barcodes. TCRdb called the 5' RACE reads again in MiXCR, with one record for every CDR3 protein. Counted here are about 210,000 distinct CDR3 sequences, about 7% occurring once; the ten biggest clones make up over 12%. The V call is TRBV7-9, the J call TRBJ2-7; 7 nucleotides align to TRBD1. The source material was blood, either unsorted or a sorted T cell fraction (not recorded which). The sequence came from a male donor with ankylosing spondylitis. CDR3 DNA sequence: TGTGCCAGCAGCTTAGCAGGGGGCTGGGGCGAGCAGTACTTC. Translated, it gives CASSLAGGWGEQYF. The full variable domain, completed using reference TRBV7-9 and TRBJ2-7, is DTGVSQNPRHKITKRGQNVTFRCDPISEHNRLYWYRQTLGQGPEFLTYFQNEAQLEKSRLLSDRFSAERPKGSFSTLEIQRTEQGDSAMYLCASSLAGGWGEQYFGPGTRLTVT.